This entry lists 2 T cell receptor beta chains sequenced from one sample in a study of T cells in Graves' hyperthyroidism and ophthalmopathy. Template material for amplifying TCR beta CDR3 regions consisted of RNA transcripts. The primer set for the first-round RT-PCR of the TCR CDR3 was HTBI. Each CDR3 protein is one row after TCRdb ran MiXCR on the multiplex PCR reads. The table shows roughly 300,000 distinct CDR3 sequences, with more than 11% occurring only once. The sequenced material came from blood. The receptors originated from a woman in her 30s with Graves' hyperthyroidism.

This clonotype was counted a few times. This chain links TRBV12-3 or TRBV12-4 with TRBJ2-1; a possible D gene is TRBD2 (6 bases). With 5 bases removed from V and 6 bases from J, the gap between germline ends came to 17 bases. The CDR3 sequence is 15 residues long. The CDR3 bases are TGTGCCAGCAGTCCGGGACTCGTGGCCATCAATGAGCAGTTCTTC. Protein: CASSPGLVAINEQFF.

A remark on this clonotype: This may be a read error, as it is one base from a much larger clone. This rearrangement joins TRBV29-1 to TRBJ2-5, with 8 bases fitting TRBD2. Germline CDR1 reads SQVTM; CDR2 reads ANQGSEA. The CDR3 covers 14 residues. DNA of the CDR3: TGCAGCGCCTCCATGGGACTAGACAAAGAGACCCGGTACTTC. It codes for CSASMGLDKETRYF.